Presented here are 21 T cell receptor beta chains from one specimen sequenced in a study of low-dose radiotherapy and immunotherapy resistance in tumors. Primers targeting TRAV and TRBV primed first-strand cDNA, covering alpha and beta chains. Using a constant-region primer together with a V-primer adapter, TCRs were subjected to roughly 20 PCR cycles of amplification. Each CDR3 protein is one row after TCRdb ran MiXCR on the reads. The table shows 64,000 or so distinct CDR3 sequences, with 30% to 40% occurring only once. As to time point: before trial treatment. Source: PBMCs, taken before treatment. These receptors were obtained from a female donor with ovarian cancer.

This clonotype was seen ten or more times. The J gene is TRBJ2-5, the V gene TRBV29-1; 14 positions match TRBD2. Germline V gene data show CDR1 as SQVTM and CDR2 as ANQGSEA. The CDR3 contains 16 residues. CDR3 sequence reads: CTGGPGTSGSDETQYF. The DNA of the CDR3 is TGCACCGGGGGACCGGGGACTAGCGGGAGTGATGAGACCCAGTACTTC.

The rearrangement joins TRBV19 to TRBJ2-7; weak D call: TRBD2 (6 bases). Germline lookup yields CDR1 LNHDA and CDR2 SQIVND (reference sequence). V dropped 8 bases and J dropped 3 bases, with 11 bases sitting between them. The CDR3 has 12 amino acids. CDR3 protein: CASRGNFYEQYF. The CDR3 DNA reads as TGTGCCAGTCGGGGGAATTTCTACGAGCAGTACTTC.

This clonotype has a count of ten or more. The junction shows a germline mismatch at one end, possibly a read error. V and J are TRBV7-8 and TRBJ2-3; no clear D. This CDR3 is 14 amino acids long. Germline CDR1 is SGHVS and CDR2 is FQNEAQ. For the CDR3, the DNA is TGTGCCACCAGCCACCGAGGCGAGACAGATACGCAGTATTTT. Protein sequence: CATSHRGETDTQYF.

Points on this clonotype: A much larger clone sits a single nucleotide away, making a read error possible. The chain couples TRBV30 to TRBJ2-7; D is ambiguous. V lost 7 bases and J 7 bases, leaving 14 bases between the germline ends. This CDR3 has 11 residues. From germline, CDR1 is GTSNPN and CDR2 SVGIG (reference sequence). Written as DNA, the CDR3 is TGTGCCTTCCGGTCCTACAATGAGCAGTACTTC. Translation gives CAFRSYNEQYF.

This clonotype was detected only a few times. The chain carries TRBV9 and TRBJ1-1; D is unresolved. The V and J ends lost 4 bases and 2 bases respectively, with 9 bases between them. The CDR3 runs to 13 residues. Germline CDR1 reads SGDLS; CDR2 reads YYNGEE. The CDR3: CASSLEINTEAFF. DNA of the CDR3: TGTGCCAGCAGCTTAGAGATAAACACTGAAGCTTTCTTT.

This clonotype was seen at least ten times. The V call is TRBV29-1, the J call TRBJ2-7, with D possibly TRBD2 on 5 matching bases. The CDR3 length is 12 residues. Germline V lookup: CDR1 SQVTM, CDR2 ANQGSEA. The V end lost 7 bases, the J end lost 2 bases, and 12 bases lay between the germline ends. The CDR3 bases are TGCAGCGCCGGACTGGCACCCTACGAGCAGTACTTC. Amino acid sequence: CSAGLAPYEQYF.

The table lists this clonotype with many counts. The rearrangement links TRBV19 to TRBJ1-2; D is ambiguous. CDR1 and CDR2 (germline): LNHDA, SQIVND (reference sequence). CDR3 length: 12 amino acids. The V end was cut by 0 bases, the J end by 8 bases, with 7 bases between. CDR3 sequence: CASSIEFRGYTF. In DNA form, the CDR3 reads TGTGCCAGTAGTATAGAGTTTCGGGGCTACACCTTC.

This clonotype was observed many times. The chain employs TRBV11-2 and TRBJ2-2, with TRBD1 as a possible D gene (5 bases). Germline V gives CDR1 SGHAT, CDR2 FQNNGV. There are 16 residues in the CDR3. V lost 0 bases and J lost 6, with 14 bases in between. CDR3 amino acids: CASSLDRQSSPGELFF. The CDR3 DNA is TGTGCCAGCAGCTTAGACAGACAGTCGTCCCCCGGGGAGCTGTTTTTT.

This clonotype was observed at least ten times. The chain couples TRBV5-4 to TRBJ2-1; 9 nucleotides match TRBD2. The CDR3 spans 17 residues. Germline V gives CDR1 SGHNT, CDR2 YYREEE (reference sequence). V lost 0 bases to trimming and J lost 6 bases; unmatched junction nucleotides: 10. The CDR3 region has the DNA TGTGCCAGCAGCTTGGCGTCGGCGGGGGGGCCTTCCAATGAGCAGTTCTTC. This gives the protein CASSLASAGGPSNEQFF.

This clonotype was seen at least ten times. The chain recombines TRBV2 with TRBJ1-1; no reliable D call. This CDR3 is 14 amino acids long. V was clipped by 1 base and J by 1 base, with 7 bases between them. The germline gives CDR1 SNHLY, CDR2 FYNNEI. CDR3 region: CASSEDGWNTEAFF. The CDR3 nucleotides read TGTGCCAGCAGTGAAGATGGGTGGAACACTGAAGCTTTCTTT.

This clonotype came up many times. The chain joins TRBV11-2 to TRBJ2-3; 7 nucleotides line up with TRBD1. Germline V CDR1 and CDR2: SGHAT, FQNNGV. After removal of 4 bases from V and 2 bases from J, the junction contained 3 bases not matched to a gene. The CDR3 runs to 14 residues. This CDR3 reads CASSWGTVTDTQYF. The CDR3 nucleotides read TGTGCCAGCAGCTGGGGGACAGTCACAGATACGCAGTATTTT.

The chain combines TRBV14 with TRBJ2-5; 10 bases map to TRBD2. V was pared by 3 bases and J by 5 bases, with 0 bases of the junction left unmatched. CDR1 and CDR2 (germline): SGHDN, FVKESK. This CDR3 comprises 13 residues. As DNA, the CDR3 is TGTGCCAGCAGCCAGGGACTAGCGGAGACCCAGTACTTC. The encoded protein is CASSQGLAETQYF.

At least ten counts were recorded for this clonotype. V usage is TRBV7-2 and J usage is TRBJ2-1, with unresolved D. The germline gives CDR1 SGHTA, CDR2 FQGNSA. V was cut by 4 bases and J by 0 bases, with 10 bases left in between. The CDR3 contains 15 residues. CDR3 DNA: TGTGCCAGCAGCTCAGAGTCTAGCTCCTACAATGAGCAGTTCTTC. Translated: CASSSESSSYNEQFF.

The CDR3 DNA follows: TGTGCCAGCGCGCCTGACAGGGGAAGTGGAACTGAAGCTTTCTTT. It codes for CASAPDRGSGTEAFF. This chain connects TRBV18 to TRBJ1-1; 8 positions agree with TRBD1. The CDR3 has 15 residues. Germline V gene sequence: CDR1 KGHSH, CDR2 LQKENI. V shed 8 bases and J 5 bases; nucleotides not matched to a gene: 13. The full variable domain, rest sourced from reference TRBV18 and TRBJ1-1, is NAGVMQNPRHLVRRRGQEARLRCSPMKGHSHVYWYRQLPEEGLKFMVYLQKENIIDESGMPKERFSAEFPKEGPSILRIQQVVRGDSAAYFCASAPDRGSGTEAFFGQGTRLTVV.

This clonotype came up many times. The CDR3 loop is CASSPVAGGHNEQFF. CDR3 bases: TGCGCCAGCAGCCCAGTAGCGGGGGGCCACAATGAGCAGTTCTTC. This chain uses TRBV4-1 with TRBJ2-1, with TRBD2 matching 10 bases. Unmatched junction bases numbered 5, after V lost 4 bases and J lost 5 bases. This CDR3 is 15 amino acids long. Germline V gene data show CDR1 as MGHRA and CDR2 as YSYEKL.

Concerning this clonotype: A junction boundary mismatches the germline segment, possibly from a read error. V and J are TRBV29-1 and TRBJ2-4, with 7 bases lining up with TRBD1. Germline CDR1 is SQVTM and CDR2 is ANQGSEA. There are 13 residues in the CDR3. DNA of the CDR3: TGCAGCGCTTCCGGGACAGCAAAAAACATTCGGTATTTC. Residues: CSASGTAKNIRYF.

Only a few counts were recorded for this clonotype. The CDR3 spells CASSLGRRSYNSPLHF. The DNA of the CDR3 is TGTGCCAGCAGTTTAGGCAGACGCTCCTATAATTCACCCCTCCACTTT. J is TRBJ1-6 and V is TRBV28; D remains unclear. Per germline, CDR1 MDHEN and CDR2 SYDVKM. The CDR3 length is 16 residues. The V end was cut by 2 bases, the J end by 0 bases, with 8 bases between.

This chain links TRBV6-5 with TRBJ1-2; no firm D call. Germline loops: CDR1 MNHEY, CDR2 SVGAGI. The ends were cut back, 5 bases at V and 3 bases at J, with 10 bases in the middle. The CDR3 is 13 amino acids. The CDR3 sequence is CASSPGSYYGYTF. The CDR3 DNA is TGTGCCAGCAGTCCGGGCTCGTACTATGGCTACACCTTC.

V gene TRBV29-1 combines with J gene TRBJ1-2; D not certain. The CDR3 covers 11 residues. CDR1 is SQVTM and CDR2 is ANQGSEA in the germline V gene. V was shortened by 7 bases and J by 8 bases, with 14 bases between the two germline ends. The CDR3 DNA sequence: TGCAGCGGGGATCCCGACGGGGGCTACACCTTC. It yields the protein CSGDPDGGYTF.

This clonotype was recorded at least ten times. The V and J genes are TRBV7-9 and TRBJ1-1, with D maybe TRBD1 (6 bases). V was pared by 3 bases and J by 4 bases, with 15 bases between. Per the germline V gene, CDR1 is SEHNR and CDR2 is FQNEAQ (reference sequence). The CDR3 loop spans 15 amino acids. The CDR3 DNA follows: TGTGCCAGCAGCTTGTCAGGGGCTAGTGTCACTGAAGCTTTCTTT. Translation gives CASSLSGASVTEAFF.

The genes are TRBV11-2 and TRBJ2-7; perhaps TRBD2 as D (6 bases). This CDR3 is 11 amino acids long. The germline gives CDR1 SGHAT, CDR2 FQNNGV. V lost 11 bases, J lost 0 bases, and 8 bases lay in between. CDR3 in DNA: TGTGCCGGGGGGAGCTCCTACGAGCAGTACTTC. This codes for CAGGSSYEQYF.